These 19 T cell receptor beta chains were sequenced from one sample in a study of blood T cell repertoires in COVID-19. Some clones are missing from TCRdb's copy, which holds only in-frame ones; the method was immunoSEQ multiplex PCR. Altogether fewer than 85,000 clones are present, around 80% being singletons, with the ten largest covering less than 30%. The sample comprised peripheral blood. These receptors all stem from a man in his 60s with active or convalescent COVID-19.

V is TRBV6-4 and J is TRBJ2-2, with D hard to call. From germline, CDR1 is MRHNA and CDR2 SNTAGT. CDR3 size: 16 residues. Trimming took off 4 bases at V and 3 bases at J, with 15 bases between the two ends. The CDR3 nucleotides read TGTGCCAGCAGTGGTAGCCCGATTCGTGACACCGGGGAGCTGTTTTTT. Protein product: CASSGSPIRDTGELFF.

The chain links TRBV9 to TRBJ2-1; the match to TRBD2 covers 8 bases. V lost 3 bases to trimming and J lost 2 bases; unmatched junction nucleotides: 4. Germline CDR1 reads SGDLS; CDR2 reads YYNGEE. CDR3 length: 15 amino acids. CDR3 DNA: TGTGCCAGCAGCGAGCGGGGGATCCCCTACAATGAGCAGTTCTTC. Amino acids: CASSERGIPYNEQFF.

The CDR3 DNA reads as TGTGCCAGCAGTCAGGGGCCAATGAATTCACCCCTCCACTTT. This translates into CASSQGPMNSPLHF. This rearrangement joins TRBV27 to TRBJ1-6; a weak D match, TRBD1 (6 bases). V shed 5 bases and J shed 7 bases, with 12 bases lying between them. CDR3 size: 14 residues. Germline CDR1 is MNHEY and CDR2 is SMNVEV (reference sequence).

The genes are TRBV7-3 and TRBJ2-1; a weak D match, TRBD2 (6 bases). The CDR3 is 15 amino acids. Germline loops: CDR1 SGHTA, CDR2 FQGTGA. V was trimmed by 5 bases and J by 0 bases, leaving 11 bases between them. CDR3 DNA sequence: TGTGCCAGCAGCAGGGACTCTCTCTCCTACAATGAGCAGTTCTTC. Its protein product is CASSRDSLSYNEQFF.

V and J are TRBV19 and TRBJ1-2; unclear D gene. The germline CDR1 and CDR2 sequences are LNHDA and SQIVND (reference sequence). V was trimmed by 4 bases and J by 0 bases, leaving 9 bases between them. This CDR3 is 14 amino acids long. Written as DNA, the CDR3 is TGTGCCAGTAGTAGGGGAGATACTAACTATGGCTACACCTTC. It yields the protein CASSRGDTNYGYTF.

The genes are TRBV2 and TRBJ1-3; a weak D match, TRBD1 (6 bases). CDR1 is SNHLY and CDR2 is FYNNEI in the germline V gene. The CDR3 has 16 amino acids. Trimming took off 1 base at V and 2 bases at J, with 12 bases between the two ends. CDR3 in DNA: TGTGCCAGCAGTGAAGAAATGGCAGGGGCTGGAAACACCATATATTTT. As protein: CASSEEMAGAGNTIYF.

CDR3 protein: CASSQAGSTGELFF. Here the CDR3 DNA reads TGCGCCAGCAGCCAAGCGGGTTCTACCGGGGAGCTGTTTTTT. This chain uses TRBV4-3 with TRBJ2-2, with D unclear. Germline V gene lookup returns CDR1 LGHNA and CDR2 YSLEER. V was pared by 1 base and J by 5 bases, with 8 bases between. The CDR3 has 14 amino acids.

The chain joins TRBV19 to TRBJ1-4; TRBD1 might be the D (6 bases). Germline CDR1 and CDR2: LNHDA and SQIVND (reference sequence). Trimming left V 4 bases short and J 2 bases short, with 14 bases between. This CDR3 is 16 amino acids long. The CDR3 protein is CASSTTGIGTNEKLFF. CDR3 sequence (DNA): TGTGCCAGTAGTACCACAGGGATTGGGACTAATGAAAAACTGTTTTTT.

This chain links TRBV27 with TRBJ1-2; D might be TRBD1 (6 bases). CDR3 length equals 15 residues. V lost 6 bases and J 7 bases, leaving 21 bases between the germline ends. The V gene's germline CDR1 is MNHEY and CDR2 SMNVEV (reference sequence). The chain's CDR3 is CASRLTWGQMVGYTF. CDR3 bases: TGTGCCAGCAGATTAACCTGGGGGCAAATGGTTGGCTACACCTTC.

The CDR3 protein is CASRLGTSERNEQYF. Written as DNA, the CDR3 is TGCGCCAGCAGACTCGGGACTAGCGAGCGAAACGAGCAGTACTTC. The chain employs TRBV5-1 and TRBJ2-7; the match to TRBD2 covers 10 bases. There are 15 residues in the CDR3. The V gene end was trimmed by 5 bases and the J gene end by 5 bases; junction bases not matched to a gene: 10. CDR1 and CDR2 from the germline V gene are SGHRS and YFSETQ.

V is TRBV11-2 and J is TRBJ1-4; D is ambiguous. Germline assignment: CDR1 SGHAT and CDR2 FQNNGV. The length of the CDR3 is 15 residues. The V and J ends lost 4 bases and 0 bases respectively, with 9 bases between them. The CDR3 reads CASSYQRSTNEKLFF. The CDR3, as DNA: TGTGCCAGCAGCTACCAGAGGTCAACTAATGAAAAACTGTTTTTT.

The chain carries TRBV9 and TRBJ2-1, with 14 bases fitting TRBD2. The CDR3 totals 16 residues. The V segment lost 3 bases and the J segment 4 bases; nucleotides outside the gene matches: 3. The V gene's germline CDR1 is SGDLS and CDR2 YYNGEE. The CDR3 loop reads CASSAGLAGGYNEQFF. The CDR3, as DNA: TGTGCCAGCAGCGCCGGACTAGCGGGGGGATACAATGAGCAGTTCTTC.

This chain's CDR3 is CASSLVPGLNEQFF. The DNA of the CDR3 is TGTGCCAGCAGCTTAGTACCGGGACTAAACGAGCAGTTCTTC. The chain uses TRBV7-6 and TRBJ2-1; 7 nucleotides line up with TRBD2. Germline CDR1 and CDR2: SGHVS and FNYEAQ. V shed 1 base, J shed 10 bases, and the junction held 7 bases outside the gene matches. This CDR3 comprises 14 residues.

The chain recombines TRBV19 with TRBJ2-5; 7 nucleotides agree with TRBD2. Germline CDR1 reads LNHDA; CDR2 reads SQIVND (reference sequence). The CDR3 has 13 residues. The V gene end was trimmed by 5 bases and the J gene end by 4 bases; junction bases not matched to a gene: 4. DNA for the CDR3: TGTGCCAGTAGTGCAGGGAGGGTAGAGACCCAGTACTTC. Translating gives CASSAGRVETQYF.

CDR3 amino acids: CASSLAWGEGTDTQYF. The CDR3 DNA sequence: TGCGCCAGCAGCCTTGCGTGGGGGGAGGGCACAGATACGCAGTATTTT. The chain recombines TRBV4-3 with TRBJ2-3; maybe TRBD2 (6 bases). The CDR3 spans 16 residues. Trimming pared 4 bases from V and 1 base from J, leaving 15 bases between. CDR1 is LGHNA, CDR2 YSLEER, per germline.

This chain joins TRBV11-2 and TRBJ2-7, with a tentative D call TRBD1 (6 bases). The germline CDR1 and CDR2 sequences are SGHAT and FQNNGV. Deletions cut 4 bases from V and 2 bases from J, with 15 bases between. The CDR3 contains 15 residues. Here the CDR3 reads CASSSMQQGTYEQYF. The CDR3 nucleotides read TGTGCCAGCAGCTCCATGCAACAGGGTACCTACGAGCAGTACTTC.

The CDR3 sequence: CASSPRRAEEQYF. In nucleotides, the CDR3 is TGTGCCAGCAGCCCACGGAGGGCGGAGGAGCAGTACTTC. The V gene is TRBV5-5, the J gene TRBJ2-7; tentatively, D is TRBD2 (6 bases). The V gene lost 4 bases and the J gene lost 7 bases, with 15 bases spanning the gap. CDR1 and CDR2 (germline): SGHKS, YYEKEE (reference sequence). The CDR3 runs 13 residues.

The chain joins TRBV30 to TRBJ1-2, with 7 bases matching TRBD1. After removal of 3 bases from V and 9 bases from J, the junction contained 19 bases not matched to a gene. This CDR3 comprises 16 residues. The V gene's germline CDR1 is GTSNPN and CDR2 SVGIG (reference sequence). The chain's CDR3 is CAWSLIRDSGFKSYTF. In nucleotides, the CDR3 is TGTGCCTGGAGCCTCATCCGGGACAGTGGGTTTAAGAGCTACACCTTC. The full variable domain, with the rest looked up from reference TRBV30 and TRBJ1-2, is SQTIHQWPATLVQPVGSPLSLECTVEGTSNPNLYWYRQAAGRGLQLLFYSVGIGQISSEVPQNLSASRPQDRQFILSSKKLLLSDSGFYLCAWSLIRDSGFKSYTFGSGTRLTVV.

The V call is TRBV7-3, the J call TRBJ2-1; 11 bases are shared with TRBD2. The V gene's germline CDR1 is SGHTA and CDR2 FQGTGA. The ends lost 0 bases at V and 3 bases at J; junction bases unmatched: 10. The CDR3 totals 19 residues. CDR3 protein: CASSLTSGGAGFYYNEQFF. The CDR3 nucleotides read TGTGCCAGCAGCTTAACTAGCGGGGGGGCCGGTTTTTACTACAATGAGCAGTTCTTC.